One and the same sample provided the 26 T cell receptor beta chains below, sequenced in a study of cytomegalovirus exposure and HLA in healthy donors. Sequenced by immunoSEQ multiplex PCR; TCRdb stores in-frame clones only, minus some. The top ten hold approximately 1.1% of the sample, which has around 86,000 clones, around 93% seen once. The sample taken for sequencing was PBMCs. Receptors were obtained from a woman in her 30s in good health and CMV-seropositive.

This sequence joins TRBV28 and TRBJ1-4, with 8 bases identical to TRBD1. The length of the CDR3 is 17 residues. Germline V CDR1 and CDR2: MDHEN, SYDVKM. V gave up 2 bases and J gave up 8 bases; unmatched junction bases: 13. The CDR3 DNA follows: TGTGCCAGCAGTTTACCAACCCCGACAGGGGTCGGAGAAAAACTGTTTTTT. It encodes CASSLPTPTGVGEKLFF.

The chain recombines TRBV20-1 with TRBJ1-2; D not certain. Per germline, CDR1 DFQATT and CDR2 SNEGSKA (reference sequence). This CDR3 has 10 amino acids. Trimming removed 6 bases at V and 5 bases at J, with 7 bases between. The CDR3 sequence: CSARSYGYTF. The CDR3 nucleotides are TGCAGTGCCCGGAGTTATGGCTACACCTTC.

The rearrangement joins TRBV4-1 to TRBJ1-1; the D is unclear. Germline CDR1 MGHRA, CDR2 YSYEKL. The CDR3 is made up of 14 amino acids. V gave up 3 bases and J gave up 1 base, with 9 bases separating them. CDR3 nucleotides: TGCGCCAGCAGCCACCCAATTCAGAACACTGAAGCTTTCTTT. Amino acids: CASSHPIQNTEAFF.

The chain recombines TRBV5-1 with TRBJ2-3, with a weak D call TRBD1 (5 bases). This CDR3 has 15 amino acids. V lost 3 bases and J 1 base, leaving 12 bases between the germline ends. Germline values: CDR1 SGHRS, CDR2 YFSETQ. DNA for the CDR3: TGCGCCAGCAGCTCCTCCAGGGCACGCACAGATACGCAGTATTTT. Amino acid sequence: CASSSSRARTDTQYF.

The chain employs TRBV7-3 and TRBJ2-1; 8 bases are a match to TRBD1. The junction had 3 bases not matched to a gene; V was cut back by 5 bases and J by 3 bases. This CDR3 contains 14 residues. The germline V gene has CDR1 SGHTA and CDR2 FQGTGA. The CDR3 protein is CASSIQGDYNEQFF. The CDR3 bases are TGTGCCAGCAGCATACAGGGGGACTACAATGAGCAGTTCTTC.

The V call is TRBV7-8, the J call TRBJ1-1, with D perhaps TRBD1 (5 bases). Trimming took 2 bases from V and 1 from J, leaving 20 bases between them. The germline gives CDR1 SGHVS, CDR2 FQNEAQ. This CDR3 spans 18 amino acids. The chain's CDR3 is CASSLRQALGGANTEAFF. The CDR3 region has the DNA TGTGCCAGCAGCTTAAGGCAGGCCCTAGGCGGGGCGAACACTGAAGCTTTCTTT.

This sequence joins TRBV7-2 and TRBJ1-2, with 8 bases matching TRBD1. CDR1 is SGHTA and CDR2 is FQGNSA in the germline V gene. The CDR3 is made up of 17 amino acids. After removal of 5 bases from V and 1 base from J, the junction contained 12 bases not matched to a gene. CDR3: CASSPQPRQGSNYGYTF. CDR3 in DNA: TGTGCCAGCAGCCCCCAACCGAGACAGGGGAGTAACTATGGCTACACCTTC.

The rearrangement joins TRBV18 to TRBJ1-2, with D perhaps matching TRBD1 (6 bases). Germline lookup yields CDR1 KGHSH and CDR2 LQKENI. V was shortened by 6 bases and J by 2 bases, with 19 bases between the two germline ends. CDR3 size: 16 residues. The CDR3 DNA reads as TGTGCCAGCTCTCGGGGGGGCGACGGCTCCAACTATGGCTACACCTTC. Translation: CASSRGGDGSNYGYTF.

The chain carries TRBV19 and TRBJ1-5; tentatively, D is TRBD1 (6 bases). The germline CDR1 and CDR2 sequences are LNHDA and SQIVND (reference sequence). This CDR3 region has 14 residues. The V end was cut by 3 bases, the J end by 9 bases, with 15 bases between. The CDR3 coding sequence is TGTGCCAGTAGTATTACAGGGAGCTATTCGCCCCAGCATTTT. Translated: CASSITGSYSPQHF.

The gene calls are TRBV5-6 and TRBJ2-7, with 7 bases aligning to TRBD1. CDR3 length: 16 residues. CDR1 is SGHDT, CDR2 YYEEEE, per germline. V shed 2 bases, J shed 4 bases, and the junction held 12 bases outside the gene matches. CDR3 sequence reads: CASSFLPTGNRYEQYF. The DNA of the CDR3 is TGTGCCAGCAGCTTCCTCCCGACAGGGAATCGTTACGAGCAGTACTTC.

The chain couples TRBV11-3 to TRBJ2-1; tentatively, D is TRBD1 (6 bases). Germline V gene sequence: CDR1 SGHNT, CDR2 YENEEA. Between the trimmed V and J ends, which lost 5 bases and 2 bases, there was a span of 13 bases. The CDR3 runs 15 residues. CDR3 coding DNA: TGTGCCAGCAGCCCGCAACAGGGTACCTACAATGAGCAGTTCTTC. Residues: CASSPQQGTYNEQFF.

This clone was counted a few times. The chain links TRBV12-5 to TRBJ2-5, with TRBD1 matching over 7 bases. The germline V gene has CDR1 LGHNT and CDR2 FRNRAP. The J segment lost 4 bases and the V segment lost 0 bases, leaving 11 bases of the junction unmatched. The CDR3 loop spans 17 amino acids. CDR3 coding DNA: TGTGCTAGTGGTTTGGTACGCACAGGGGTGTTCCCAGAGACCCAGTACTTC. It translates to CASGLVRTGVFPETQYF.

The V and J genes are TRBV7-2 and TRBJ2-7; 8 bases line up with TRBD2. Germline-derived CDR1 and CDR2 are SGHTA and FQGNSA. V was clipped by 2 bases and J by 2 bases; unmatched bases: 14. This CDR3 has 18 amino acids. The CDR3 loop reads CASSLRGGVAGPPYEQYF. For the CDR3, the DNA is TGTGCCAGCAGCTTAAGAGGGGGGGTAGCGGGGCCCCCCTACGAGCAGTACTTC.

The V gene is TRBV27, the J gene TRBJ2-7; 16 bases align to TRBD2. V gave up 4 bases and J gave up 2 bases; unmatched junction bases: 8. The CDR3 extends over 18 amino acids. Per the germline V gene, CDR1 is MNHEY and CDR2 is SMNVEV (reference sequence). The chain's CDR3 is CASSSGLAGGPRPYEQYF. In nucleotides, the CDR3 is TGTGCCAGCAGTTCGGGACTAGCGGGAGGGCCCCGGCCCTACGAGCAGTACTTC.

The CDR3 spells CASSLTRGQKGETQYF. CDR3 DNA: TGTGCCAGCAGCTTAACCCGAGGACAGAAGGGAGAGACCCAGTACTTC. The chain links TRBV7-2 to TRBJ2-5; a possible D gene is TRBD1 (6 bases). The V end was cut by 2 bases, the J end by 4 bases, with 17 bases between. The CDR3 spans 16 residues. Germline V gene data show CDR1 as SGHTA and CDR2 as FQGNSA. Variable domain in full (rest from reference TRBV7-2 and TRBJ2-5): GAGVSQSPSNKVTEKGKDVELRCDPISGHTALYWYRQSLGQGLEFLIYFQGNSAPDKSGLPSDRFSAERTGGSVSTLTIQRTQQEDSAVYLCASSLTRGQKGETQYFGPGTRLLVL.

This chain joins TRBV5-6 and TRBJ1-1; weak D call: TRBD1 (5 bases). V shed 4 bases and J shed 0 bases, with 16 bases lying between them. The CDR3 consists of 16 residues. CDR1 and CDR2 from the germline V gene are SGHDT and YYEEEE. CDR3 protein: CASSPGVNRVNTEAFF. The CDR3 DNA is TGTGCCAGCAGCCCGGGGGTAAATCGGGTGAACACTGAAGCTTTCTTT.

The J gene is TRBJ1-5, the V gene TRBV2; D is possibly TRBD1 (6 bases). This CDR3 is built from 13 residues. V was pared by 5 bases and J by 4 bases, with 9 bases between. Germline V gene data show CDR1 as SNHLY and CDR2 as FYNNEI. The DNA of the CDR3 is TGTGCCAGCAGTCCAGGACAGAATCAGCCCCAGCATTTT. As protein: CASSPGQNQPQHF.

This clone was found once. The chain uses TRBV7-9 and TRBJ2-3; D might be TRBD1 (6 bases). Germline loops: CDR1 SEHNR, CDR2 FQNEAQ (reference sequence). The length of the CDR3 is 13 residues. Trimming shortened V by 5 bases and J by 9 bases, and 15 bases separated the two germline ends. The CDR3 DNA sequence: TGTGCCAGCAGCCAAATGACAGGACGCACGCAGTATTTT. Translated: CASSQMTGRTQYF.

This clone has a single count. This chain connects TRBV7-2 to TRBJ2-5; 14 bases agree with TRBD2. The CDR3 has 16 amino acids. V lost 4 bases and J lost 4; bases outside the gene matches: 5. Germline loops: CDR1 SGHTA, CDR2 FQGNSA. The CDR3 region has the DNA TGTGCCAGCAGCTCAAGACTAGCGGGAGGGACAGAGACCCAGTACTTC. This encodes CASSSRLAGGTETQYF.

J is TRBJ1-4 and V is TRBV19, with D uncertain. Germline-derived CDR1 and CDR2 are LNHDA and SQIVND (reference sequence). The CDR3 runs to 14 residues. The germline V and J ends were trimmed by 3 bases and 3 bases, with 8 bases remaining between them. In DNA form, the CDR3 reads TGTGCCAGTAGTATGTCAGGCGCTAATGAAAAACTGTTTTTT. Translated: CASSMSGANEKLFF.

The chain couples TRBV11-2 to TRBJ1-2; D gene unclear. Germline loops: CDR1 SGHAT, CDR2 FQNNGV. V was trimmed by 2 bases and J by 14 bases, leaving 18 bases between them. The CDR3 is 13 residues long. The CDR3, as DNA: TGTGCCAGCAGCTTATACGGAGGAACTGAAGGTACCTTC. It specifies CASSLYGGTEGTF.

The CDR3 DNA is TGCGCCAGCAGCCTGACGACAGGGGTGGGCTATGGCTACACCTTC. This gives the protein CASSLTTGVGYGYTF. The rearrangement links TRBV5-1 to TRBJ1-2; 8 bases match TRBD1. CDR3 size: 15 residues. The ends lost 4 bases at V and 4 bases at J; junction bases unmatched: 9. Germline V lookup: CDR1 SGHRS, CDR2 YFSETQ.

The V and J genes are TRBV11-2 and TRBJ2-7; the D gene is possibly TRBD1 (5 bases). V gave up 1 base and J gave up 2 bases, with 9 bases separating them. Germline-derived CDR1 and CDR2 are SGHAT and FQNNGV. The CDR3 extends over 14 amino acids. The chain's CDR3 is CASSLVRGTYEQYF. The CDR3, as DNA: TGTGCCAGCAGCTTAGTTAGGGGCACCTACGAGCAGTACTTC.

CDR3 sequence (DNA): TGTGCCACCAGCAACCCAACAGGGGGCACTGAAGCTTTCTTT. As protein: CATSNPTGGTEAFF. The rearrangement joins TRBV15 to TRBJ1-1; 8 positions agree with TRBD1. The J segment lost 4 bases and the V segment lost 4 bases, leaving 5 bases of the junction unmatched. Germline CDR1 LNHNV, CDR2 YYDKDF (reference sequence). The CDR3 covers 14 residues. The full variable domain, with the rest looked up from reference TRBV15 and TRBJ1-1, is DAMVIQNPRYQVTQFGKPVTLSCSQTLNHNVMYWYQQKSSQAPKLLFHYYDKDFNNEADTPDNFQSRRPNTSFCFLDIRSPGLGDTAMYLCATSNPTGGTEAFFGQGTRLTVV.

The chain combines TRBV7-2 with TRBJ1-5; tentatively, D is TRBD1 (6 bases). The CDR3 covers 14 residues. Germline loops: CDR1 SGHTA, CDR2 FQGNSA. V gave up 2 bases and J gave up 4 bases, with 9 bases separating them. In nucleotides, the CDR3 is TGTGCCAGCAGCTTACAGGGGAGTAATCAGCCCCAGCATTTT. Protein sequence: CASSLQGSNQPQHF.

This CDR3 reads CASRLYGGSGQEELFF. The DNA of the CDR3 is TGTGCCAGTAGGTTGTACGGTGGGTCAGGACAGGAGGAGCTGTTTTTT. The chain recombines TRBV19 with TRBJ2-2, with 7 bases matching TRBD1. CDR1 is LNHDA, CDR2 SQIVND, per germline (reference sequence). J gave up 10 bases and V 6 bases, and 17 bases lay outside the gene matches. The CDR3 is 16 amino acids.